Included here is one T cell receptor (beta chain) sequence, with context. Its target is unknown. This specimen comes from a study of cytomegalovirus exposure and HLA in healthy donors. Turning to the study itself: There were 65 million to 85 million unique TCRs (from HLA-typed donors) in an early data release.

General observations from the study: Several top significant clusters appeared, in a later analysis, to be linked to common viral pathogens. Some TCR beta chains (roughly 160 of them) were listed as cytomegalovirus-associated.

The PCR was carried out with 60 Vbeta primers and 13 Jbeta primers. Original data processing: Counted up in a later analysis, unique TCR beta chains came to 65 million to 80 million, with 9.5 million to 13 million shared. Produced via immunoSEQ multiplex PCR; TCRdb's table is partial and in-frame only. The V and J calls and clone size are taken from that table; D and trimming were inferred from the DNA. Here the sample table reports 55,000 or so clones. The TCR comes from a woman aged 30 to 39 in good health and CMV-seropositive. The sample taken for sequencing was PBMCs.

The CDR3 DNA reads TGTGCCTGGAGTAACGACAGGGGGGGCTCCTACGAGCAGTACTTC. Residues: CAWSNDRGGSYEQYF. The chain employs TRBV30 and TRBJ2-7, with 9 bases that match TRBD1. Trimming cost V 2 bases and J 0 bases; bases outside gene matches: 5. Germline V gene data show CDR1 as GTSNPN and CDR2 as SVGIG (reference sequence). This CDR3 spans 15 amino acids.